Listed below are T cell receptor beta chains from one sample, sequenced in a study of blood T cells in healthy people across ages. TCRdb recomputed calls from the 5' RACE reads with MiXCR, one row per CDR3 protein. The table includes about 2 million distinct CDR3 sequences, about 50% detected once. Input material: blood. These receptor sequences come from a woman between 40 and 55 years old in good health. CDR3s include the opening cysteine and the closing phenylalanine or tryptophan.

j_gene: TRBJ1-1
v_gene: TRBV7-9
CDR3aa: CASSLTGLGTEAFF

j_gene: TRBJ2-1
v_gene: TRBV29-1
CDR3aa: CSVWASGGSEQFF

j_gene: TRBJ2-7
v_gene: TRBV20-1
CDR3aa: CSANLASIQYF

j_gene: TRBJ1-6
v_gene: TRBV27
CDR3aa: CASSLQGYVSPLHF

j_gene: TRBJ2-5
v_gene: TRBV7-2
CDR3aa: CASSLGTSGGFQETQYF

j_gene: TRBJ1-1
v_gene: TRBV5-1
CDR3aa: CASSLTSDTEAFF

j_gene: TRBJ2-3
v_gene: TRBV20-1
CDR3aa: CSARVTSEYTDTQYF

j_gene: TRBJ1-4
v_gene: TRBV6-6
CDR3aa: CASSYGEVEGKLFF

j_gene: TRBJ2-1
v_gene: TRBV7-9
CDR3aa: CASSPAGDYSSYNEQFF

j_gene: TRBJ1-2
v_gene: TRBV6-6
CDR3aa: CASGGLPDGGYTF

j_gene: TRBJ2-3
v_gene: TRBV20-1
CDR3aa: CRGEYTDTQYF

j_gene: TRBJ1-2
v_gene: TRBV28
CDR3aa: CATERRGGNYGYTF

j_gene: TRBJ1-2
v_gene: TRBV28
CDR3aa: CASSTGTGGYTF

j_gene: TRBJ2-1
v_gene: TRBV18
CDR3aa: CASSKGAFGNEQFF

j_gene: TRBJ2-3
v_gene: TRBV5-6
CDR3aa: CASSFLFRGKKGDTDTQYF

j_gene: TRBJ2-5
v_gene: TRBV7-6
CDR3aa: CASSLVARRGSGTQYF

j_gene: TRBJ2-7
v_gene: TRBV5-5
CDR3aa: CASSWSTGSYEQYF

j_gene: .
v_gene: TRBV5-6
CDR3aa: CASSLNVFREQYF

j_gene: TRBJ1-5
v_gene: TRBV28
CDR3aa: CASSRPPGGNQPQHF

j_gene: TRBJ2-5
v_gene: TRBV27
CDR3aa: CASSLSGVVETQYF

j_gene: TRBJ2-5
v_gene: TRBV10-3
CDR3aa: CAITAGDQETQYF

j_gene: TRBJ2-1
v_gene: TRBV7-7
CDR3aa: CASSVDRVYNEQFF

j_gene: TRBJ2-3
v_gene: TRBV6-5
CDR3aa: CASSYGRQGLNTQYF

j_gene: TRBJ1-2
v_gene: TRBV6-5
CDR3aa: CASSYGEGVSGYTF

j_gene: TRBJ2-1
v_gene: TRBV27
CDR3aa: CASRQPGQYNEQFF

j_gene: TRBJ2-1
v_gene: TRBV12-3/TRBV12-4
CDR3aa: CASRAGTVSNEQFF

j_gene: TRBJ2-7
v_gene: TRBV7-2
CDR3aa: CASSLRPTGVDEQYF

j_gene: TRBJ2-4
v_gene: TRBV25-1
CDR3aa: CASSNTGTKNIQYF

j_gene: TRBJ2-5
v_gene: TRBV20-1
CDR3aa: CSALPPRLAGGRETQYF

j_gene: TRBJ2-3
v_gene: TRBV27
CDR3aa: CASKVPRGTDTQYF

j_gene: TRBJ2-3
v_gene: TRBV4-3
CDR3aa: CASSQEEGAEAETQYF

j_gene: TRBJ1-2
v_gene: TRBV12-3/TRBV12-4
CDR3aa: CASSTGQGPTYGYTF

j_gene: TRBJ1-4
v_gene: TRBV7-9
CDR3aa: CASRPAGTVATNEKLFF

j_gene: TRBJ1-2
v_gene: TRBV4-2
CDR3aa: CASSQERPDDYGYTF

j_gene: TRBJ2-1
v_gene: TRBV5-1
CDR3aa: CASSLEIYEQFF

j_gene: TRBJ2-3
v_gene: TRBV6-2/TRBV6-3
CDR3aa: CASSLRTLAGRTQYF

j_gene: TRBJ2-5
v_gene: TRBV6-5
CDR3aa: CASSYGTGVRETQYF

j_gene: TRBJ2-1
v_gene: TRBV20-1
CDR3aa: CSARQDSRGYNEQFF

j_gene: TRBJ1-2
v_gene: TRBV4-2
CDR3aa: CASSQEVGGRDYGYTF

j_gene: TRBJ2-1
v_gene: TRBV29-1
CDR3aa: CSVGWARSSGGGWDEQFF

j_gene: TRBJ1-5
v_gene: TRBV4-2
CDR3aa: CASSQPEGGAQPQHF